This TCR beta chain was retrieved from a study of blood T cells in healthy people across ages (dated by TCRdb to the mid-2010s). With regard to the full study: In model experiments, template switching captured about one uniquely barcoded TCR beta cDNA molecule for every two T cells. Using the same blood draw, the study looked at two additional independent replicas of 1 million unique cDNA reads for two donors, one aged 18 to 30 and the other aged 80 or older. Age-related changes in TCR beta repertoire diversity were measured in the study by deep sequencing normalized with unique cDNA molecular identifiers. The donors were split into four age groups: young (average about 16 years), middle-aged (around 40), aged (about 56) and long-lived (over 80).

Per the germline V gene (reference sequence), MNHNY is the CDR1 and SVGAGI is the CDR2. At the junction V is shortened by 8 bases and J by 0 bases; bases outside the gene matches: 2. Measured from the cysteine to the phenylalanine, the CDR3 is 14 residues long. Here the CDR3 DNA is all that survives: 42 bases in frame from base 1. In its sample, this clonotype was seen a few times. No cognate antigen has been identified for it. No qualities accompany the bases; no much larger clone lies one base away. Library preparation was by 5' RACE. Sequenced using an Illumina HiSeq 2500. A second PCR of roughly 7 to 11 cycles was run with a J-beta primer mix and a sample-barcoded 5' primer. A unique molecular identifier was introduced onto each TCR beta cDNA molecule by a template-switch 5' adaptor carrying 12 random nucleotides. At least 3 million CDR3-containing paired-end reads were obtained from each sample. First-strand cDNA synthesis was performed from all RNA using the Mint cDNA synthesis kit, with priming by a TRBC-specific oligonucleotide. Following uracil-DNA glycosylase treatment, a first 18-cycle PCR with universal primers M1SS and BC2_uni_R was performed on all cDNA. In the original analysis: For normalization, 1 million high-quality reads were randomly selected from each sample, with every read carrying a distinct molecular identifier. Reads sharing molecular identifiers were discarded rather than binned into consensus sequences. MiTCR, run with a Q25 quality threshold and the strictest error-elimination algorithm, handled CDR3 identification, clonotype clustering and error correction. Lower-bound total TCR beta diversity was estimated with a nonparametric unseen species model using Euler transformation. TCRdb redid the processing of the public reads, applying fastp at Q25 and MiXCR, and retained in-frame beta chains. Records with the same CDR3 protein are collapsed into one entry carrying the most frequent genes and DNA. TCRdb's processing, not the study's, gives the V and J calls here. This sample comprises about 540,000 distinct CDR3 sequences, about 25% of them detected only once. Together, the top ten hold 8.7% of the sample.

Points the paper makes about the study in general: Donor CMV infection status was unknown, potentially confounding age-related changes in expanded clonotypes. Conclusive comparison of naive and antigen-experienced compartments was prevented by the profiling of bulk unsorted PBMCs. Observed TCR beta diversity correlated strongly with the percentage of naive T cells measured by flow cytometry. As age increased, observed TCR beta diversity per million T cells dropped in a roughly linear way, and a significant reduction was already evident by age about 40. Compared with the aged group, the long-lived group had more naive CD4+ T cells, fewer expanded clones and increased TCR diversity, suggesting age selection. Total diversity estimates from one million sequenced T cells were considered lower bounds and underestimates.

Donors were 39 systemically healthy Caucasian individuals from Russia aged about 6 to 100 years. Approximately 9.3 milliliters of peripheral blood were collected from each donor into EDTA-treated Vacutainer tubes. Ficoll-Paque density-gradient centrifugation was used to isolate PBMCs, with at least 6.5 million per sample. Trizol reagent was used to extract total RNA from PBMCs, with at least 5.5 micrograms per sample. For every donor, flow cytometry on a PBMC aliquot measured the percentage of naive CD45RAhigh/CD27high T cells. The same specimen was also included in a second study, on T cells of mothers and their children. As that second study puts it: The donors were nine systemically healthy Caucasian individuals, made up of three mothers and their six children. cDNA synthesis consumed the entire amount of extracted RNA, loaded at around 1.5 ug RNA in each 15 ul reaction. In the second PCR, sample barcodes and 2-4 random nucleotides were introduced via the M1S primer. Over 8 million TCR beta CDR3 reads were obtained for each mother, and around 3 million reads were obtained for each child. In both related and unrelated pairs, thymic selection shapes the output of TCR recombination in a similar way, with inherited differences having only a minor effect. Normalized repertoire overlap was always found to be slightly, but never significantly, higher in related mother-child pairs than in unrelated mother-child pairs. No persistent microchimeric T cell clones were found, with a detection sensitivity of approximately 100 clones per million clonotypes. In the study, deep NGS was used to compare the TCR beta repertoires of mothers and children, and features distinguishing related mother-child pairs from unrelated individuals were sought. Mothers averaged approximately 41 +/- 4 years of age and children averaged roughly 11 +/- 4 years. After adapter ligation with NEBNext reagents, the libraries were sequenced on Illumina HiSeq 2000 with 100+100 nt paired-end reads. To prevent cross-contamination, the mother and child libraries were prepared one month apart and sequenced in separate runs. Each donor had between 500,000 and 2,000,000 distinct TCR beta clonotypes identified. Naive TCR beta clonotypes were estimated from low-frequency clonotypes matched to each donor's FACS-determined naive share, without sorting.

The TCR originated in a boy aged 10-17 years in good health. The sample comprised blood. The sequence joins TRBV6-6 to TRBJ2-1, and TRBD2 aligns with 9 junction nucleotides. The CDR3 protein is CASLAGLSYNEQFF. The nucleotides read TGTGCCAGCCTAGCGGGGCTCTCCTACAATGAGCAGTTCTTC.